One and the same sample provided the 20 T cell receptor beta chains below, sequenced in a study of CD8 T cells in Susac syndrome. RNA was extracted with the RNeasy kit, and a quantity of about 0.45 to 1 ug was reverse transcribed using random hexamers. TCRdb used MiXCR to reprocess the immunoSEQ multiplex PCR reads, holding one entry per CDR3 protein. The data contain 200,000 to 250,000 distinct CDR3 sequences, about 93% of them seen just once; the ten biggest clones take up roughly 0.13%. The sample was CD8+ T cells from PBMCs. Source of these receptors: a human donor with multiple sclerosis.

This chain uses TRBV20-1 with TRBJ2-1; D is tentatively TRBD1 or TRBD2 (5 bases each). CDR3 size: 18 residues. Germline V gives CDR1 DFQATT, CDR2 SNEGSKA (reference sequence). Trimming shortened V by 2 bases and J by 2 bases, and 22 bases separated the two germline ends. For the CDR3, the DNA is TGCAGTGCTAGACACACCTCCGGGCCCACGGGGCCCTACAATGAGCAGTTCTTC. Amino acids: CSARHTSGPTGPYNEQFF.

The chain uses TRBV7-2 and TRBJ2-7, with TRBD1 identical over 7 bases. The V gene end was trimmed by 8 bases and the J gene end by 1 base; junction bases not matched to a gene: 2. Germline V gene sequence: CDR1 SGHTA, CDR2 FQGNSA. The CDR3 totals 12 residues. The CDR3 DNA reads as TGTGCCAGCGCAGGGGGATCCTACGAGCAGTACTTC. The encoded protein is CASAGGSYEQYF.

The chain couples TRBV28 to TRBJ1-5, with D perhaps matching TRBD1 (5 bases). The CDR3 has 14 amino acids. The ends were cut back, 7 bases at V and 4 bases at J, with 14 bases in the middle. CDR1 and CDR2 from the germline V gene are MDHEN and SYDVKM. The CDR3 nucleotides read TGTGCCAGCAACCTCCCGGCAGGGAATCAGCCCCAGCATTTT. It specifies CASNLPAGNQPQHF.

The V call is TRBV6-6, the J call TRBJ1-2; tentative D call: TRBD1 (5 bases). This CDR3 has 13 residues. Germline values: CDR1 MNHNY, CDR2 SVGAGI (reference sequence). V was trimmed by 6 bases and J by 8 bases, leaving 16 bases between them. The CDR3 DNA follows: TGTGCCAGCAGCCAGGACACCCCGGCGGGCTACACCTTC. Translation: CASSQDTPAGYTF.

The CDR3 nucleotides are TGTGCCAGCAGTTCGGGGCTGGAGGGTAGCTACGAGCAGTACTTC. Its protein product is CASSSGLEGSYEQYF. The genes are TRBV12-3 or TRBV12-4 and TRBJ2-7; weak D call: TRBD2 (6 bases). V lost 4 bases and J lost 3, with 16 bases in between. The CDR3 covers 15 residues.

This clonotype was detected once. The gene calls are TRBV20-1 and TRBJ2-7; the match to TRBD2 covers 7 bases. This CDR3 is 14 amino acids long. CDR1 is DFQATT, CDR2 SNEGSKA, per germline (reference sequence). The V segment lost 6 bases and the J segment 0 bases; nucleotides outside the gene matches: 8. CDR3 sequence reads: CSASSGTNSYEQYF. In DNA, the CDR3 is TGCAGTGCCAGTTCCGGGACTAACTCCTACGAGCAGTACTTC.

This chain joins TRBV6-1 and TRBJ1-2, with a tentative D call TRBD1 (6 bases). V was trimmed by 7 bases and J by 0 bases, leaving 24 bases between them. CDR3 size: 18 residues. Germline V gene data show CDR1 as MNHNS and CDR2 as SASEGT. CDR3 coding DNA: TGTGCCAGCACCAAGGTCGGTCTGGGGGCAGGCGCTAACTATGGCTACACCTTC. This gives the protein CASTKVGLGAGANYGYTF.

This clonotype has a handful of counts. V gene TRBV30 combines with J gene TRBJ1-5; 7 bases are shared with TRBD1. Germline CDR1 GTSNPN, CDR2 SVGIG (reference sequence). V shed 2 bases and J 0 bases; nucleotides not matched to a gene: 4. CDR3 length equals 15 residues. CDR3 nucleotides: TGTGCCTGGAGTTTACAGGGGTATAGCAATCAGCCCCAGCATTTT. This gives the protein CAWSLQGYSNQPQHF.

This chain joins TRBV12-5 and TRBJ2-1; D might be TRBD2 (5 bases). Trimming cost V 2 bases and J 6 bases, with 11 bases left between them. Germline V gene data show CDR1 as LGHNT and CDR2 as FRNRAP. The CDR3 is 14 amino acids. The CDR3 DNA is TGTGCTAGTGGTTTGAGTCTAGCTTCCAATGAGCAGTTCTTC. Amino acids: CASGLSLASNEQFF.

The genes are TRBV25-1 and TRBJ1-1; D uncertain. The CDR3 length is 14 residues. Germline V gene sequence: CDR1 MGHDK, CDR2 SYGVNS. V lost 1 base and J lost 3, with 9 bases in between. The CDR3 here is CASSESGYDTEAFF. CDR3 DNA sequence: TGTGCCAGCAGTGAATCGGGGTACGACACTGAAGCTTTCTTT.

The gene calls are TRBV9 and TRBJ2-7, with 8 bases matching TRBD1. Germline CDR1 is SGDLS and CDR2 is YYNGEE. J lost 7 bases, V lost 3 bases, and 15 bases had no gene match. This CDR3 contains 16 residues. The CDR3 region is CASSDTDRAGSGEQYF. CDR3 nucleotides: TGTGCCAGCAGCGACACGGACAGGGCTGGATCTGGGGAGCAGTACTTC.

The chain employs TRBV27 and TRBJ1-1; D remains unclear. With 2 bases removed from V and 1 base from J, the gap between germline ends came to 11 bases. The CDR3 contains 15 residues. Per the germline V gene, CDR1 is MNHEY and CDR2 is SMNVEV (reference sequence). CDR3 nucleotide sequence: TGTGCCAGCAGTTTAGACGGCGGCACGAACACTGAAGCTTTCTTT. Amino acid sequence: CASSLDGGTNTEAFF.

The chain carries TRBV7-9 and TRBJ1-4; TRBD1 is a possible D gene (5 bases). V was trimmed by 4 bases and J by 10 bases, leaving 19 bases between them. The germline V gene encodes CDR1 SEHNR and CDR2 FQNEAQ (reference sequence). CDR3 length: 15 residues. CDR3: CASSSFRQGGGKLFF. CDR3 DNA sequence: TGTGCCAGCAGCTCCTTCAGGCAGGGAGGTGGAAAACTGTTTTTT.

The chain combines TRBV21-1 with TRBJ2-3; no check of the table's D call, TRBD2, against the DNA was made. TRBV21-1 is shown as a pseudogene. There are 15 residues in the CDR3. The CDR3 region is CASREGPSRDRTQYF. Here the CDR3 DNA reads TGTGCCAGCAGAGAGGGACCTAGTCGTGATAGGACGCAGTATTTT.

J is TRBJ1-2 and V is TRBV29-1; no definite D call. CDR3 size: 13 residues. Trimming took off 0 bases at V and 8 bases at J, with 13 bases between the two ends. Germline assignment: CDR1 SQVTM and CDR2 ANQGSEA. The CDR3: CSVEDRPPWGYTF. The CDR3 DNA sequence: TGCAGCGTTGAAGATCGCCCCCCTTGGGGCTACACCTTC.

This clonotype was observed a handful of times. This chain uses TRBV23-1 with TRBJ1-3; perhaps TRBD1 as D (6 bases). Being an ORF, TRBV23-1 has a function that is uncertain. With 0 bases removed from V and 4 bases from J, the gap between germline ends came to 13 bases. The CDR3 is made up of 16 amino acids. CDR3 nucleotide sequence: TGCGCCAGCAGTCAATCGTCCACAGGGACGGGAAACACCATATATTTT. It is translated as CASSQSSTGTGNTIYF.

This rearrangement joins TRBV14 to TRBJ2-1; D may correspond to TRBD1 or TRBD2 (5 bases each). Looked up from germline, CDR1 is SGHDN and CDR2 is FVKESK. Trimming pared 4 bases from V and 8 bases from J, leaving 18 bases between. This CDR3 is 15 amino acids long. The CDR3 DNA reads TGTGCCAGCAGCCCCCACGGAGGAGCCAGGGATGAGCAGTTCTTC. It codes for CASSPHGGARDEQFF.

This chain connects TRBV20-1 to TRBJ2-5; 16 bases are shared with TRBD2. V gave up 4 bases and J gave up 5 bases; unmatched junction bases: 13. This CDR3 comprises 18 residues. Germline V lookup: CDR1 DFQATT, CDR2 SNEGSKA (reference sequence). The CDR3 DNA reads TGCAGTGCTAAGAACCTGGGACTAGCGGGAGGGCCCGGGGAGACCCAGTACTTC. Its translation is CSAKNLGLAGGPGETQYF.

The chain recombines TRBV6-6 with TRBJ1-1; D is undetermined. CDR1 is MNHNY, CDR2 SVGAGI, per germline (reference sequence). V lost 2 bases and J 8 bases, leaving 12 bases between the germline ends. The CDR3 sequence is 13 residues long. CDR3 DNA: TGTGCCAGCAGTTACGAGGGTTGGCAGGAAGCTTTCTTT. As protein: CASSYEGWQEAFF.

The chain couples TRBV13 to TRBJ2-3; 9 nucleotides match TRBD2. The germline V gene encodes CDR1 PRHDT and CDR2 FYEKMQ (reference sequence). The length of the CDR3 is 16 residues. V lost 4 bases, J lost 0 bases, and 5 bases stayed unmatched. The CDR3 spells CASSSRLAASTDTQYF. The CDR3 nucleotides are TGTGCCAGCAGCTCCCGACTAGCGGCTAGCACAGATACGCAGTATTTT.